This is a list of T cell receptor beta chains from one sample in a study of blood T cells in healthy people across ages. TCRdb itself ran the 5' RACE reads through MiXCR, one entry per CDR3 protein. The sample has about 1.4 million distinct CDR3 sequences; roughly 64% are singletons. Sequences were obtained from blood. The receptors come from a man between 18 and 35 years old in good health. CDR3s include the opening cysteine and the closing phenylalanine or tryptophan. The order of the fields is clone size, CDR3 length, V gene, J gene, CDR3 protein. Size tells how often a clone was seen (once, few, many) or the class of an expanded clone, and some rows leave it out.

>NA|12|TRBV12-5|TRBJ2-4
CASGPYGQKQYF
>NA|10|TRBV29-1|TRBJ1-2
CSVQRTGYTF
>NA|18|TRBV3-1|TRBJ1-2
CASSRLSGTGGPLDGYTF
>NA|16|TRBV11-2|TRBJ2-1
CASSWPSSGSSDEQFF
>NA|15|TRBV7-9|TRBJ2-1
CASSPGLAVLDEQFF
>NA|16|TRBV28|TRBJ2-1
CASSRTSGIPYNEQFF
>NA|14|TRBV3-1|TRBJ2-5
CASTTALEGETQYF
>NA|15|TRBV7-2|NA
CASSLVGLAGDEQYF
>few|16|TRBV7-2|TRBJ1-1
CASSLARLPWSTEAFF
>few|16|TRBV10-3|TRBJ1-4
CAISDPGGTTNEKLFF
>NA|18|TRBV5-6|TRBJ2-6
CASSLGYREYSGANVLTF
>many|16|TRBV5-1|TRBJ2-7
CASSWETSGGTGLQYF
>NA|16|TRBV25-1|TRBJ2-3
CASSESGRGNADTQYF
>NA|14|TRBV27|TRBJ2-3
CASTSSASVNTQYF
>NA|15|TRBV11-2|TRBJ2-7
CASSPQGAGAREQYF
>few|16|TRBV15|NA
CATSRSMDRNPYEQYF
>NA|12|TRBV20-1|TRBJ2-7
CSAGSYTHEQYF
>few|15|TRBV29-1|TRBJ2-1
CSVELAGGPIDEQFF
>NA|13|TRBV3-1|TRBJ2-7
CASQGAGSYEQYF
>NA|14|TRBV13|NA
CASSLDRARFEQYF
>once|14|TRBV24-1|TRBJ1-2
CATSDTITAYGYTF
>NA|16|TRBV12-5|TRBJ2-2
CASGPGLAGVAGELFF
>NA|16|TRBV2|TRBJ2-5
CASTLDRDTFMNEQYF
>NA|14|TRBV27|TRBJ2-1
CASSHEVPYNEQFF
>NA|17|TRBV5-1|TRBJ2-3
CASLRRDSGGAIDTQYF
>few|15|TRBV29-1|TRBJ2-6
CSVEGGSSGANVLTF
>once|13|TRBV13|TRBJ2-6
CASSFGSPEVLTF